The clone carrying this T cell receptor (beta chain) showed up just a few times. This specimen comes from a study of OX40 agonist ivuxolimab in advanced cancers. The V segment lost 4 bases and the J segment 7 bases; nucleotides outside the gene matches: 11. The CDR3 extends over 16 amino acids. Germline CDR1 reads MNHEY; CDR2 reads SVGAGI. Using immunoSEQ multiplex PCR, the repertoire was profiled, and TCRdb retains in-frame clones only, with some absent. The sample has about 77,000 clones, 80% to 90% seen once. Sequenced material: CD4+ or CD8+ T cells sorted from blood, taken in a trial of the OX40 agonist ivuxolimab. The rearrangement links TRBV6-5 to TRBJ1-5, with 9 bases matching TRBD1. The receptor's source is an adult with an advanced solid tumor such as melanoma, head and neck, liver or kidney cancer. The chain's CDR3 is CASSLLGQGLGQPQHF. The CDR3 bases are TGTGCCAGCAGTTTACTGGGACAGGGACTAGGACAGCCCCAGCATTTT.